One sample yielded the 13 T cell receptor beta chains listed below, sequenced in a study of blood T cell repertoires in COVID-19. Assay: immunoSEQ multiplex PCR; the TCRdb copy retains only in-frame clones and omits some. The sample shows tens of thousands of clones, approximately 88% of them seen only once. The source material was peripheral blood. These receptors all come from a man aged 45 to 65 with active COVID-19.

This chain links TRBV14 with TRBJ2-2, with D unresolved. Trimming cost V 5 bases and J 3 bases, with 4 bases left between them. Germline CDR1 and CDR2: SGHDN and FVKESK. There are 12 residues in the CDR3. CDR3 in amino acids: CASSWHTGELFF. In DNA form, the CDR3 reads TGTGCCAGCAGCTGGCACACCGGGGAGCTGTTTTTT.

The CDR3 DNA reads TGTGCCAGCAGCTTAATGGGACAGCCTACCGGGGAGCTGTTTTTT. Translated, it gives CASSLMGQPTGELFF. This chain links TRBV7-3 with TRBJ2-2; 7 nucleotides agree with TRBD1. Germline-derived CDR1 and CDR2 are SGHTA and FQGTGA. The CDR3 length is 15 residues. Trimming at V came to 1 base and at J to 5 bases, leaving 4 bases not matched to a gene.

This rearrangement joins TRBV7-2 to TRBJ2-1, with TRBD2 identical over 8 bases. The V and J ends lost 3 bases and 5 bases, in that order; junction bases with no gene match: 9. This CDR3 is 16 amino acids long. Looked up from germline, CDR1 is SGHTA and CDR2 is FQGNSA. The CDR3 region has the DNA TGTGCCAGCAGCTTCATCCACGCGGGGGGAAACAATGAGCAGTTCTTC. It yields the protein CASSFIHAGGNNEQFF.

The CDR3 region is CASSLTLGRQNQPQHF. The CDR3 nucleotides read TGTGCCAGCAGCCTTACCCTGGGTCGACAGAATCAGCCCCAGCATTTT. J is TRBJ1-5 and V is TRBV7-9; D may be TRBD1 (5 bases). The CDR3 runs to 16 residues. The germline V gene has CDR1 SEHNR and CDR2 FQNEAQ (reference sequence). The V and J ends lost 5 bases and 4 bases respectively, with 18 bases between them.

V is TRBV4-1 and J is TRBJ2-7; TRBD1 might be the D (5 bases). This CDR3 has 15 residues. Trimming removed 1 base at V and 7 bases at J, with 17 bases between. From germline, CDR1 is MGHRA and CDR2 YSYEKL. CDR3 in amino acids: CASSQAAGSSREQYV. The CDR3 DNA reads TGCGCCAGCAGCCAAGCGGCAGGGTCTTCTCGGGAGCAGTACGTC.

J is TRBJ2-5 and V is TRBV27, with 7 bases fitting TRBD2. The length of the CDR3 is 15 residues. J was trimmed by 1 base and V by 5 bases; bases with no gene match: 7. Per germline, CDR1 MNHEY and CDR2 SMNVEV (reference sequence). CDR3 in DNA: TGTGCCAGCAGTAAGAGCGGGACCCTCCAAGAGACCCAGTACTTC. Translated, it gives CASSKSGTLQETQYF.

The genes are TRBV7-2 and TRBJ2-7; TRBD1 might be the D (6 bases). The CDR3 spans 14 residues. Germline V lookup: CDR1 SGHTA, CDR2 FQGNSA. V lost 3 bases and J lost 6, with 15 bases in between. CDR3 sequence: CASSFQQGGSEQYF. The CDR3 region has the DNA TGTGCCAGCAGCTTCCAACAGGGTGGCAGCGAGCAGTACTTC.

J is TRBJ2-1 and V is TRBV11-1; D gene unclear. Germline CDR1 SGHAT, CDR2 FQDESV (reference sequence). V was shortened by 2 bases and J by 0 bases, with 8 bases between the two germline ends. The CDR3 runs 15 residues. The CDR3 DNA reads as TGTGCCAGCAGCTTATCCTCGAGCTCCTACAATGAGCAGTTCTTC. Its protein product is CASSLSSSSYNEQFF.

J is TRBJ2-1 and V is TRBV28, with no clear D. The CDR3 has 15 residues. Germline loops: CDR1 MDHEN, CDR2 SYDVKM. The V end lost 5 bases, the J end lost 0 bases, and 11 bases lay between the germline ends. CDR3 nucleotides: TGTGCCAGCAGTCCAACGAGTAGCTCCTACAATGAGCAGTTCTTC. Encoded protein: CASSPTSSSYNEQFF.

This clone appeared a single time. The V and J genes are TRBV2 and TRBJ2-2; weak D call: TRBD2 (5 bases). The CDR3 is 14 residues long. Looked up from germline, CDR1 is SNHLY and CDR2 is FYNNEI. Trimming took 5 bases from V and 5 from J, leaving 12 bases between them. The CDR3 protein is CASSRDIKTGELFF. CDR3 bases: TGTGCCAGCAGTCGGGATATCAAGACCGGGGAGCTGTTTTTT.

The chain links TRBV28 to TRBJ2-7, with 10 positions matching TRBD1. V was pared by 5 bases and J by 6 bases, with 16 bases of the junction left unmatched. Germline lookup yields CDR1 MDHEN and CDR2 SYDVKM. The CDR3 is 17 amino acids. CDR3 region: CASSPRQGAVSLSEQYV. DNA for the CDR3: TGTGCCAGCAGTCCCCGACAGGGGGCGGTTTCTCTCTCCGAGCAGTACGTC.

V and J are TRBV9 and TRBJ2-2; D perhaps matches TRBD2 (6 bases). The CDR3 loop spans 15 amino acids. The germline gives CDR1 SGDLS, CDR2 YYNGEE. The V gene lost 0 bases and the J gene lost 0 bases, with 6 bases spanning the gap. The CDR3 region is CASSVGGANTGELFF. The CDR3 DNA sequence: TGTGCCAGCAGCGTAGGGGGGGCGAACACCGGGGAGCTGTTTTTT.

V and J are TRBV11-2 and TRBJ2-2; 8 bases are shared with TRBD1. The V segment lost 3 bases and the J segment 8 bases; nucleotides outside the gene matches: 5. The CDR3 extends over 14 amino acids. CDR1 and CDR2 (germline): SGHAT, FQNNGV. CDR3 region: CASSLWTGLGELFF. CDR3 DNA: TGTGCCAGCAGCTTGTGGACAGGGCTAGGGGAGCTGTTTTTT.